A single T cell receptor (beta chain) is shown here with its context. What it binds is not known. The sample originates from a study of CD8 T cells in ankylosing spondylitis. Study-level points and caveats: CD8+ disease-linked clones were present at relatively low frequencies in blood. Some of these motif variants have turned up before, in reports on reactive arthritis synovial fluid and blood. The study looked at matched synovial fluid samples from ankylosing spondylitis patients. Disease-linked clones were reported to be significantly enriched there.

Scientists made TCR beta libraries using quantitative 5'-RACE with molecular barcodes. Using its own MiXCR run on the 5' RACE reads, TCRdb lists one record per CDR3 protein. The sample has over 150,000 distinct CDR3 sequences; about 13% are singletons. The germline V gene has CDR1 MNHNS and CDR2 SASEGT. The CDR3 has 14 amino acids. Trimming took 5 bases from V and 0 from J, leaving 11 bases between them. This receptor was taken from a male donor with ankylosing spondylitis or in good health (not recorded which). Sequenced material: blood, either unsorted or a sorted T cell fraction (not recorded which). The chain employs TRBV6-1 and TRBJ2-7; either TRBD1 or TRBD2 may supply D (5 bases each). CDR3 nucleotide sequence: TGTGCCAGCAGTCCCTGGGACGGCTCCTACGAGCAGTACTTC. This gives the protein CASSPWDGSYEQYF.